Sequencing of this T cell receptor (beta chain) was carried out in a study of blood T cell repertoires in COVID-19. Looking at the study overall: Specimens from acute and convalescent COVID-19 originated in the United States, Italy and Spain. T cells, B-cell-depleted T cells, or PBMCs provided the cDNA or gDNA that served as material.

Per the original data handling: Amplification with reference gene primers provided the estimates of nucleated cell counts. Clones were read by immunoSEQ multiplex PCR, and TCRdb kept only the in-frame ones, dropping some. The V and J calls and the clone size are those of that table, but D and trimming were determined from the DNA. The sample lists 53,000 or so clones; approximately 90% were seen once. CDR1 MNHEY and CDR2 SVGAGI come from the germline V gene. The V and J ends lost 1 base and 5 bases respectively, with 14 bases between them. CDR3 length: 16 residues. Material: peripheral blood. The chain combines TRBV6-5 with TRBJ2-2; possibly TRBD1 for D (5 bases). The receptor's source is a man in his forties with acute or convalescent COVID-19. The CDR3 loop is CASSYWIPKGTGELFF. CDR3 DNA: TGTGCCAGCAGTTACTGGATCCCCAAGGGGACCGGGGAGCTGTTTTTT.